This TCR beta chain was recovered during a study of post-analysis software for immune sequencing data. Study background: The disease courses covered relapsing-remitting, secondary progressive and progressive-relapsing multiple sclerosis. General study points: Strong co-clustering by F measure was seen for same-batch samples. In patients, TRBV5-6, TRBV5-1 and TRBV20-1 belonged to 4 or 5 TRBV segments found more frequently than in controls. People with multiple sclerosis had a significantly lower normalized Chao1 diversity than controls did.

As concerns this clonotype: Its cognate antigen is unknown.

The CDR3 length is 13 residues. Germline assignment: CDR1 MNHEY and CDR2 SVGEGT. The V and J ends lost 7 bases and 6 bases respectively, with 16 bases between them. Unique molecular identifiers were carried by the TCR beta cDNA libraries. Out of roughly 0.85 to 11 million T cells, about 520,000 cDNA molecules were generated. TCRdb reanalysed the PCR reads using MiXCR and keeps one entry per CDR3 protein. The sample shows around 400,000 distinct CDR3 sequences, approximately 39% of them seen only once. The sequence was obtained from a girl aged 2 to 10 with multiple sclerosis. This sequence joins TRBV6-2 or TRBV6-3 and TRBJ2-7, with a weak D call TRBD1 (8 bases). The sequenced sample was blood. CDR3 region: CASIGQGLREQYF. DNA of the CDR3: TGTGCCAGCATCGGACAGGGACTACGCGAGCAGTACTTC.